This paragraph covers one T cell receptor (beta chain) sequence. V lost 1 base, J lost 0 bases, and 20 bases stayed unmatched. CDR1 and CDR2 (germline): LGHDT, YNNKEL (reference sequence). The CDR3 has 23 amino acids. This record belongs to a study of blood T cell repertoires in COVID-19. Original analysis: Amplified reference gene primers provided the basis for estimating nucleated cell counts. Profiled with immunoSEQ multiplex PCR; TCRdb holds only in-frame clones, not every one. The V and J calls and clone size were taken over from that table, and D and trimming were inferred from the DNA. The sample lists 250,000 or so clones; around 89% were seen once. Clinical history as reported by participants underpinned cohort assignment.

This chain connects TRBV3-1 (or the pseudogene TRBV3-2) to TRBJ2-1; 11 positions agree with TRBD2. The receptor was isolated from a woman between 40 and 50 years old with acute COVID-19. The sequenced sample consisted of PBMCs or T cells enriched from blood (not recorded which). CDR3 bases: TGTGCCAGCAGCCAAGCCGCACCTAGCGGGAGGCTGCACACTACAAGCTCCTACAATGAGCAGTTCTTC. Its translation is CASSQAAPSGRLHTTSSYNEQFF.